Following are 5 T cell receptor beta chains from one sample sequenced in a study of regulatory T cells in long-lasting Graves disease. The authors built TCR beta libraries using iRepertoire HTBI primers and Arm-PCR of CDR3 regions. TCRdb reanalysed the multiplex PCR reads using MiXCR and keeps one entry per CDR3 protein. This sample has around 460,000 distinct CDR3 sequences, with roughly a fifth found just once. Time point noted: persistent/refractory GD, antithyroid drugs over 5 years with positive TRAb. The TCR library was prepared using RNA isolated from PBMCs. Sequencing used peripheral blood mononuclear cells (PBMCs), obtained when the disease was refractory, from a patient treated with antithyroid drugs. These receptors all stem from a female donor with Graves disease.

This clonotype was counted between two and nine times. This chain joins TRBV20-1 and TRBJ2-7, with 7 positions matching TRBD2. Germline V gene sequence: CDR1 DFQATT, CDR2 SNEGSKA (reference sequence). The V gene end was trimmed by 1 base and the J gene end by 7 bases; junction bases not matched to a gene: 10. The CDR3 contains 14 residues. The CDR3 nucleotides read TGCAGTGCTAGAGCCCCGGGACCGGGGGGAGAGCAGTACTTC. Translating it yields CSARAPGPGGEQYF.

The gene calls are TRBV6-1 and TRBJ1-1; possibly TRBD1 for D (6 bases). The germline V and J ends were trimmed by 0 bases and 4 bases, with 15 bases remaining between them. Looked up from germline, CDR1 is MNHNS and CDR2 is SASEGT. The CDR3 covers 16 residues. The CDR3 nucleotides read TGTGCCAGCAGTGAAGCAGTGGGGGCAGTGGGCACTGAAGCTTTCTTT. Its translation is CASSEAVGAVGTEAFF.

This clonotype was detected only a few times. The chain joins TRBV5-4 to TRBJ1-1; 8 bases line up with TRBD1. CDR1 is SGHNT, CDR2 YYREEE, per germline (reference sequence). The CDR3 runs 15 residues. Trimming took 4 bases from V and 2 from J; bases not matched to a gene: 7. CDR3 sequence reads: CASSPRTGPNTEAFF. CDR3 coding DNA: TGTGCCAGCAGCCCGCGGACAGGGCCCAACACTGAAGCTTTCTTT.

The CDR3 region is CASTGAGTGELFF. The CDR3 coding sequence is TGTGCCAGCACCGGGGCAGGAACCGGGGAGCTGTTTTTT. V gene TRBV13 combines with J gene TRBJ2-2; D may correspond to TRBD1 or TRBD2 (5 bases each). Germline V gene data show CDR1 as PRHDT and CDR2 as FYEKMQ (reference sequence). This CDR3 has 13 residues. Trimming left V 7 bases short and J 5 bases short, with 11 bases between.

The V and J genes are TRBV7-9 and TRBJ1-5; D unresolved. The CDR3 sequence is 15 residues long. Germline loops: CDR1 SEHNR, CDR2 FQNEAQ (reference sequence). Trimming shortened V by 2 bases and J by 0 bases, and 8 bases separated the two germline ends. The CDR3 is CASSLLHYSNQPQHF. CDR3 coding DNA: TGTGCCAGCAGCTTACTTCACTATAGCAATCAGCCCCAGCATTTT.